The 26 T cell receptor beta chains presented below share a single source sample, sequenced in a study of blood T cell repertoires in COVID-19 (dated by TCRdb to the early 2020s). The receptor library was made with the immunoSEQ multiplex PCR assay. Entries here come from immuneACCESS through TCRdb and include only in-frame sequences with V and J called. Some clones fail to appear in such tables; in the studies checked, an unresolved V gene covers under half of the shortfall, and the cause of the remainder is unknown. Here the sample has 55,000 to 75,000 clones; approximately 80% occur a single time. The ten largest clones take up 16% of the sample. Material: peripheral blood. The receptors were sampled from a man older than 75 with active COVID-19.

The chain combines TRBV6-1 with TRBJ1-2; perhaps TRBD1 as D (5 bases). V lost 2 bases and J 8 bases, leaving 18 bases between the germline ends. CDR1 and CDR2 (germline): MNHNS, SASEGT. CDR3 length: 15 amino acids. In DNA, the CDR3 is TGTGCCAGCAGTGAACCCCCACAGTGGGGCGGAGGCTACACCTTC. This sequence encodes CASSEPPQWGGGYTF.

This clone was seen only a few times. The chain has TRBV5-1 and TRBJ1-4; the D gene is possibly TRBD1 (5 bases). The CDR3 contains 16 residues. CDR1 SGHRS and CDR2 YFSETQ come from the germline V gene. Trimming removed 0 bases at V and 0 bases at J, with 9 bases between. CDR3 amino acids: CASSLVSGATNEKLFF. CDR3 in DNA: TGCGCCAGCAGCTTGGTTTCGGGGGCAACTAATGAAAAACTGTTTTTT.

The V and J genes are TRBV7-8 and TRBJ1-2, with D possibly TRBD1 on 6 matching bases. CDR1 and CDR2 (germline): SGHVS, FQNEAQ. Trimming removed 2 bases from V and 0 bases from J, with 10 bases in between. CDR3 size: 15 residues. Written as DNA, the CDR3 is TGTGCCAGCAGCTTACGTGAGGGGGCTAACTATGGCTACACCTTC. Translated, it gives CASSLREGANYGYTF.

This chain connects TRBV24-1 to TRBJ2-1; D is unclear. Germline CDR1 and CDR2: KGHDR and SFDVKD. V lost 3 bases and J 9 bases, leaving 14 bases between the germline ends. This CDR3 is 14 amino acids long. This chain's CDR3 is CATSDPNFRGEQFF. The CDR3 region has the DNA TGTGCCACCAGTGATCCCAACTTCCGCGGTGAGCAGTTCTTC.

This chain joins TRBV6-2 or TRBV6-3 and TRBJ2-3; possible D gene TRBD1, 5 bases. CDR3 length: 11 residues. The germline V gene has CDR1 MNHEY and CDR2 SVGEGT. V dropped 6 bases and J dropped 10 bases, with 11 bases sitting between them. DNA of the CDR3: TGTGCCAGCAGCCTCAGGGTATCGCAGTATTTT. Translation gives CASSLRVSQYF.

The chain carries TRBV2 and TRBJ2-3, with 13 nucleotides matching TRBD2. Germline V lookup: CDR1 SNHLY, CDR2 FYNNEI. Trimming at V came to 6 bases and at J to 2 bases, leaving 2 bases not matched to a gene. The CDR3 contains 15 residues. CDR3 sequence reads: CASRGTSGNTDTQYF. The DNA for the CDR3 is TGTGCCAGCAGGGGGACTAGCGGGAACACAGATACGCAGTATTTT.

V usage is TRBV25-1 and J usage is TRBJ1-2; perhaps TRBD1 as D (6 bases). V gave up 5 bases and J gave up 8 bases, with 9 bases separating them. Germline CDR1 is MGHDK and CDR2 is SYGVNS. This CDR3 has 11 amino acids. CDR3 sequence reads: CASSPGVGYTF. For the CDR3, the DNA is TGTGCCAGCAGTCCAGGGGTAGGCTACACCTTC.

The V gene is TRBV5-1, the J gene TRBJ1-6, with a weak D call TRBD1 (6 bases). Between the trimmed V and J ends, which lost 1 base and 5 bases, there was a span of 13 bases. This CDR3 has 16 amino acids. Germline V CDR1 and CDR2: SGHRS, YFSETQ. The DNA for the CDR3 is TGCGCCAGCAGCTTGACAGGGAGCACCGATAATTCACCCCTCCACTTT. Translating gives CASSLTGSTDNSPLHF.

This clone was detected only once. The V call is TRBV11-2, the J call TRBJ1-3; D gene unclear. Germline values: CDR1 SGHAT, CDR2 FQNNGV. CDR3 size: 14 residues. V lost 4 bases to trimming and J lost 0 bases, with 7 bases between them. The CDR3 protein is CASSSTSSGNTIYF. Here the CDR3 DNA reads TGTGCCAGCAGCTCCACAAGCTCTGGAAACACCATATATTTT.

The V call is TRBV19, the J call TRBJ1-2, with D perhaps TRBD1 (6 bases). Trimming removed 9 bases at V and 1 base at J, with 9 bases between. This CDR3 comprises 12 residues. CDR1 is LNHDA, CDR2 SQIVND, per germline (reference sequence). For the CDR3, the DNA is TGTGCCAGCGCCAGGGGTAACTATGGCTACACCTTC. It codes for CASARGNYGYTF.

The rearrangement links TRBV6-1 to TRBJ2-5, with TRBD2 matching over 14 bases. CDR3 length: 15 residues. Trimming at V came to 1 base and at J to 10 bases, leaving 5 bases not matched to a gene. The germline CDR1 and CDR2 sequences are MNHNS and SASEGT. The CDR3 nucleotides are TGTGCCAGCAGTGAAGGAGGGACTAGCGGGAGTGTCCAGTACTTC. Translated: CASSEGGTSGSVQYF.

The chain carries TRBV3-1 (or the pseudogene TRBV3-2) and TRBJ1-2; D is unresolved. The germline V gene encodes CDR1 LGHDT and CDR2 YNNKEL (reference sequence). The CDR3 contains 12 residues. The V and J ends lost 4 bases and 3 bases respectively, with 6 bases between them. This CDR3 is CASSRADYGYTF. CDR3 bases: TGTGCCAGCAGCCGGGCAGACTATGGCTACACCTTC.

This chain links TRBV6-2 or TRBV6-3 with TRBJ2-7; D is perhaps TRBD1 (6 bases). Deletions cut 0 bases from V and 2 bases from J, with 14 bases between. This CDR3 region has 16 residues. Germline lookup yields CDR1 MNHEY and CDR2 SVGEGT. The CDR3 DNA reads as TGTGCCAGCAGTTACTCGCAGGCACAGGGACCCTACGAGCAGTACTTC. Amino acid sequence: CASSYSQAQGPYEQYF.

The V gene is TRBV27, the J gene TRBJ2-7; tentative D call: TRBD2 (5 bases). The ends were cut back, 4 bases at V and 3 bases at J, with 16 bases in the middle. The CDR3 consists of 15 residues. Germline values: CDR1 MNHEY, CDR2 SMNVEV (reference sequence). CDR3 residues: CASSSPTAGRYEQYF. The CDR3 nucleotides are TGTGCCAGCAGTTCGCCCACGGCGGGTCGCTACGAGCAGTACTTC.

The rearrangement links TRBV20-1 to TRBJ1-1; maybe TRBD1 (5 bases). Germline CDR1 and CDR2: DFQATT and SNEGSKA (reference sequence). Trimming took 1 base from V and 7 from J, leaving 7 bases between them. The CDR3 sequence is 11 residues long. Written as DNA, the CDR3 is TGCAGTGCTAGAGTGGGACTTGAAGCTTTCTTT. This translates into CSARVGLEAFF.

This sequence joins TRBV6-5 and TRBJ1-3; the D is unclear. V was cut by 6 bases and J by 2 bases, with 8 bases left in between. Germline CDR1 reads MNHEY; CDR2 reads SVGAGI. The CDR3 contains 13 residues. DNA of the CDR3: TGTGCCAGCAGCTACGGCCCTGGAAACACCATATATTTT. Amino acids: CASSYGPGNTIYF.

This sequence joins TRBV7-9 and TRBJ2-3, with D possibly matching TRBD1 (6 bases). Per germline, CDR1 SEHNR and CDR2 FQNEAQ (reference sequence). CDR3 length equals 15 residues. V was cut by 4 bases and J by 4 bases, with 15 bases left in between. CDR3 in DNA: TGTGCCAGCAGCTCAGGACAGCCGGGGTCAGATACGCAGTATTTT. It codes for CASSSGQPGSDTQYF.

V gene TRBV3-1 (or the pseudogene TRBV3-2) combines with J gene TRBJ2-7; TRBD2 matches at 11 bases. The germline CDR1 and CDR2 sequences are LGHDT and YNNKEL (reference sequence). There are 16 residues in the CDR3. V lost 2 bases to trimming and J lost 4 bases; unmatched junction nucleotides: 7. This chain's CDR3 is CASSQIRTSGSYEQYF. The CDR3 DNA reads TGTGCCAGCAGCCAAATTAGGACTAGCGGGTCTTACGAGCAGTACTTC.

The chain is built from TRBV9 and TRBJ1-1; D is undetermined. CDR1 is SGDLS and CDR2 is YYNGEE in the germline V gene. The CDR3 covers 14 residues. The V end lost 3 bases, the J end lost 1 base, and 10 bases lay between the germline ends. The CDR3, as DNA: TGTGCCAGCAGCGGAGGGCTGGAGAACACTGAAGCTTTCTTT. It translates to CASSGGLENTEAFF.

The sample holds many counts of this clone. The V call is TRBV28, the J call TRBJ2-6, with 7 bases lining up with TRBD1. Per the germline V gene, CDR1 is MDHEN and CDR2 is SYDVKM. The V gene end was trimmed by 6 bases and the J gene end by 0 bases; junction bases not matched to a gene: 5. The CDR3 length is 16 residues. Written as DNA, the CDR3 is TGTGCCAGCAGCAAGGACAGGTTCTCTGGGGCCAACGTCCTGACTTTC. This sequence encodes CASSKDRFSGANVLTF.

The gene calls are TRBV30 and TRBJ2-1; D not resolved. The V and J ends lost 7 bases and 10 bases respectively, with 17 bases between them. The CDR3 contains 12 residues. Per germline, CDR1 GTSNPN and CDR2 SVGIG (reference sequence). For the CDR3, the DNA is TGTGCCTCCCCGCAGGCCATTGGAGAGCAGTTCTTC. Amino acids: CASPQAIGEQFF.

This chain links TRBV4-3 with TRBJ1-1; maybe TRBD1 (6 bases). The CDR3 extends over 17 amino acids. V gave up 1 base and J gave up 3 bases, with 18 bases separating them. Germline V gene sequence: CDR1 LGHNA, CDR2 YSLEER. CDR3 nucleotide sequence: TGCGCCAGCAGCCAAGCGGGGACAAGGAGGCTTTACACTGAAGCTTTCTTT. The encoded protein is CASSQAGTRRLYTEAFF.

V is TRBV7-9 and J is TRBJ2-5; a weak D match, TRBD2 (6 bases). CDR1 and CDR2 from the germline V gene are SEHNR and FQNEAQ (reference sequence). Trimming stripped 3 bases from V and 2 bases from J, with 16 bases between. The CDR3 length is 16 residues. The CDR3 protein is CASSFGRGASQETQYF. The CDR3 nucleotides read TGTGCCAGCAGCTTTGGTCGCGGGGCAAGTCAAGAGACCCAGTACTTC.

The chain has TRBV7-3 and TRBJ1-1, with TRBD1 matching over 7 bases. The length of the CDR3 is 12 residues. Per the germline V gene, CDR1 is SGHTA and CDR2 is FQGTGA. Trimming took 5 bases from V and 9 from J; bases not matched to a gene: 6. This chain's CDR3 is CASSPQTGKAFF. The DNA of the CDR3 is TGTGCCAGCAGCCCTCAGACAGGGAAAGCTTTCTTT. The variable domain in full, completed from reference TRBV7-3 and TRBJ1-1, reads GAGVSQTPSNKVTEKGKYVELRCDPISGHTALYWYRQSLGQGPEFLIYFQGTGAADDSGLPNDRFFAVRPEGSVSTLKIQRTERGDSAVYLCASSPQTGKAFFGQGTRLTVV.

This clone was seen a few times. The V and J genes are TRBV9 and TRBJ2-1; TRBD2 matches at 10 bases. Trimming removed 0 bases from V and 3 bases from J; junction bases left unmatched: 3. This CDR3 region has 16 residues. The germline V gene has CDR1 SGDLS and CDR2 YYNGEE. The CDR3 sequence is CASSVGIAGGYNEQFF. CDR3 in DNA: TGTGCCAGCAGCGTAGGAATAGCGGGAGGCTACAATGAGCAGTTCTTC.

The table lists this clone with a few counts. CDR3 sequence: CASSTGLAGSTDTQYF. CDR3 DNA sequence: TGTGCCAGCAGCACCGGACTAGCGGGAAGCACAGATACGCAGTATTTT. This sequence joins TRBV7-9 and TRBJ2-3; TRBD2 aligns across 12 bases. The CDR3 runs 16 residues. V was clipped by 5 bases and J by 0 bases; unmatched bases: 3. Germline values: CDR1 SEHNR, CDR2 FQNEAQ (reference sequence).